This T cell receptor beta chain is drawn from a study of cytomegalovirus exposure and HLA in healthy donors. Regarding this clone: The antigen remains undetermined.

Findings of the study overall: Follow-up analysis found HLA locus-dependent TCR association rates, highest for DRB1 and lowest for HLA-C.

Primers for the PCR totalled 60 Vbeta and 13 Jbeta. Generated by immunoSEQ multiplex PCR, the TCRdb table keeps only in-frame clones and is missing some. The repertoire holds 150,000 or so clones, with roughly 84% as singletons. The junction had 8 bases not matched to a gene; V was cut back by 6 bases and J by 2 bases. CDR1 and CDR2 from the germline V gene are SGHTA and FQGTGA. The CDR3 has 15 residues. Specimen: PBMCs. The clonotype was recovered from a male donor in good health and CMV-seronegative. V is TRBV7-3 and J is TRBJ2-3, with TRBD1 matching over 7 bases. Here the CDR3 DNA reads TGTGCCAGCAGACCGACAGGGACACCCACAGATACGCAGTATTTT. Amino acids: CASRPTGTPTDTQYF.